This entry lists 17 T cell receptor beta chains sequenced from one sample in a study of shared clonotypes between healthy human individuals. Generated by immunoSEQ multiplex PCR, the TCRdb table keeps only in-frame clones and is missing some. The sample has around 1.4 million clones; 98% are singletons. What was sequenced was naive CD4+ T cells sorted from blood. Subset specified: CD45RA+ positively selected. These receptors originate from a man aged 25-45 years in good health.

V gene TRBV19 combines with J gene TRBJ2-1; TRBD2 agrees at 8 bases. This CDR3 region has 19 residues. Germline assignment: CDR1 LNHDA and CDR2 SQIVND (reference sequence). With 5 bases clipped from V and 7 bases from J, the junction kept 22 bases outside the gene matches. The CDR3 here is CASSLPSGSSLTSKNEQFF. The CDR3 DNA sequence: TGTGCCAGTAGTTTACCAAGCGGGAGCTCTCTTACCTCCAAGAATGAGCAGTTCTTC.

CDR3 DNA: TGTGCCAGCAGGAGCCTCGGACGAGAAAAACTGTTTTTT. It codes for CASRSLGREKLFF. This chain connects TRBV28 to TRBJ1-4; D not certain. Trimming removed 6 bases at V and 8 bases at J, with 13 bases between. Germline V gene lookup returns CDR1 MDHEN and CDR2 SYDVKM. This CDR3 has 13 amino acids.

This chain uses TRBV29-1 with TRBJ2-2, with TRBD2 identical over 10 bases. This CDR3 has 15 amino acids. In germline, CDR1 is SQVTM, CDR2 ANQGSEA. V shed 4 bases and J 6 bases; nucleotides not matched to a gene: 8. Here the CDR3 reads CSVVRLAGEPGELFF. The CDR3 coding sequence is TGCAGCGTTGTTAGGCTAGCGGGAGAGCCCGGGGAGCTGTTTTTT.

The V gene is TRBV14, the J gene TRBJ1-5; tentatively, D is TRBD1 (5 bases). CDR1 SGHDN and CDR2 FVKESK come from the germline V gene. Trimming stripped 3 bases from V and 5 bases from J, with 14 bases between. This CDR3 is 15 amino acids long. The CDR3 protein is CASSHEGYVDQPQHF. CDR3 bases: TGTGCCAGCAGCCATGAGGGGTATGTTGATCAGCCCCAGCATTTT.

The rearrangement joins TRBV5-1 to TRBJ2-7, with TRBD2 matching over 8 bases. The germline gives CDR1 SGHRS, CDR2 YFSETQ. The CDR3 runs to 14 residues. The trim removed 4 bases at V and 3 bases at J, leaving 6 bases unmatched. CDR3 in amino acids: CASSPSAGGYEQYF. The CDR3 nucleotides are TGCGCCAGCAGCCCTAGCGCGGGGGGCTACGAGCAGTACTTC.

The rearrangement uses TRBV19 and TRBJ1-2, with D uncertain. CDR1 and CDR2 (germline): LNHDA, SQIVND (reference sequence). The CDR3 totals 14 residues. V shed 5 bases and J shed 0 bases, with 10 bases lying between them. CDR3 in amino acids: CASSGAAANYGYTF. CDR3 DNA: TGTGCCAGTAGTGGTGCCGCCGCTAACTATGGCTACACCTTC.

The chain combines TRBV19 with TRBJ1-1, with 8 nucleotides matching TRBD1. Germline V lookup: CDR1 LNHDA, CDR2 SQIVND (reference sequence). This CDR3 contains 14 residues. The ends lost 3 bases at V and 6 bases at J; junction bases unmatched: 6. The CDR3 here is CASSIEDRVAEAFF. CDR3 sequence (DNA): TGTGCCAGTAGTATCGAGGACAGGGTCGCTGAAGCTTTCTTT.

In regard to this clone: The same CDR3 arises from other DNA sequences in this sample as well. The chain employs TRBV18 and TRBJ2-5; either TRBD1 or TRBD2 may supply D (5 bases each). The CDR3 covers 14 residues. In germline, CDR1 is KGHSH, CDR2 LQKENI. Trimming took off 3 bases at V and 2 bases at J, with 10 bases between the two ends. CDR3 DNA: TGTGCCAGCTCACCCCGGGACGGTCAAGAGACCCAGTACTTC. The encoded protein is CASSPRDGQETQYF.

The gene calls are TRBV29-1 and TRBJ1-2; D unclear. CDR3 size: 16 residues. V was shortened by 1 base and J by 0 bases, with 15 bases between the two germline ends. CDR1 and CDR2 (germline): SQVTM, ANQGSEA. This CDR3 is CSVEGRPMGSNYGYTF. The CDR3 coding sequence is TGCAGCGTTGAAGGGCGACCCATGGGGTCTAACTATGGCTACACCTTC.

The chain carries TRBV12-5 and TRBJ1-5; no reliable D call. V was trimmed by 2 bases and J by 9 bases, leaving 8 bases between them. Germline lookup yields CDR1 LGHNT and CDR2 FRNRAP. The CDR3 runs to 12 residues. CDR3 protein: CASGLPPGPQHF. The DNA of the CDR3 is TGTGCTAGTGGTTTGCCTCCGGGGCCCCAGCATTTT.

V usage is TRBV9 and J usage is TRBJ2-3; TRBD1 matches 7 bases. V lost 4 bases, J lost 3 bases, and 11 bases stayed unmatched. Germline values: CDR1 SGDLS, CDR2 YYNGEE. The CDR3 runs to 16 residues. The CDR3: CASSRLDRASTDTQYF. The CDR3 DNA sequence: TGTGCCAGCAGCCGACTTGACAGGGCCTCAACAGATACGCAGTATTTT.

This rearrangement joins TRBV7-2 to TRBJ2-7, with 11 bases lining up with TRBD2. Germline V gene sequence: CDR1 SGHTA, CDR2 FQGNSA. This CDR3 has 14 residues. V trimming: 5 bases; J trimming: 3 bases; junction bases outside the gene matches: 3. The CDR3 region is CASSPGLAGYEQYF. The CDR3, as DNA: TGTGCCAGCAGCCCCGGACTAGCGGGCTACGAGCAGTACTTC.

This chain uses TRBV28 with TRBJ1-5; the match to TRBD1 covers 7 bases. CDR1 is MDHEN, CDR2 SYDVKM, per germline. The CDR3 spans 14 residues. V lost 6 bases and J lost 5; bases outside the gene matches: 7. CDR3 bases: TGTGCCAGCAGATCGGGACAGTGGGATCAGCCCCAGCATTTT. Its protein is CASRSGQWDQPQHF.

This sequence joins TRBV4-2 and TRBJ2-1; 10 bases fit TRBD2. Germline loops: CDR1 LGHNA, CDR2 YNFKEQ. The CDR3 is 16 residues long. V shed 4 bases and J 6 bases; nucleotides not matched to a gene: 9. The CDR3 DNA is TGTGCCAGCAGCCCTAGCGGGAGTCCTCCCATCAATGAGCAGTTCTTC. This encodes CASSPSGSPPINEQFF.

The chain is built from TRBV7-8 and TRBJ2-7; TRBD1 matches 7 bases. The germline V gene has CDR1 SGHVS and CDR2 FQNEAQ. With V trimmed by 6 bases and J by 1 base, 9 bases remained unmatched. There are 15 residues in the CDR3. CDR3 sequence (DNA): TGTGCCAGCAGTCCCGACAGGGTAGGTTCCTACGAGCAGTACTTC. This sequence encodes CASSPDRVGSYEQYF.

This sequence joins TRBV4-1 and TRBJ2-2; 8 nucleotides match TRBD1. V dropped 3 bases and J dropped 4; count of bases not matched to a gene: 7. The germline V gene has CDR1 MGHRA and CDR2 YSYEKL. This CDR3 comprises 16 residues. CDR3 region: CASSHDRGLSTGELFF. CDR3 sequence (DNA): TGCGCCAGCAGCCATGACAGGGGATTGAGCACCGGGGAGCTGTTTTTT.

The chain carries TRBV11-3 and TRBJ2-5, with TRBD1 matching over 8 bases. This CDR3 spans 13 amino acids. The V segment lost 3 bases and the J segment 5 bases; nucleotides outside the gene matches: 2. Germline V gives CDR1 SGHNT, CDR2 YENEEA. The CDR3 spells CASSFNRGETQYF. The CDR3 DNA sequence: TGTGCCAGCAGCTTTAACAGGGGGGAGACCCAGTACTTC. Variable domain in full (rest from reference TRBV11-3 and TRBJ2-5): EAGVVQSPRYKIIEKKQPVAFWCNPISGHNTLYWYLQNLGQGPELLIRYENEEAVDDSQLPKDRFSAERLKGVDSTLKIQPAELGDSAVYLCASSFNRGETQYFGPGTRLLVL.